The 27 T cell receptor beta chains given below trace back to one sample, sequenced in a study of shared clonotypes between healthy human individuals. Method: immunoSEQ multiplex PCR; TCRdb's copy keeps in-frame clones and lacks some. The table includes about 690,000 clones, 90% detected once. The sequencing sample was made of memory CD8+ T cells from PBMCs. As for subset: CD45RO+ cells pooled with CCR7-negative TemRA cells. Every receptor here comes from a man between 18 and 29 years old in good health. Some clones in this sample may be carry-over from other donors' samples.

The chain recombines TRBV12-2 with TRBJ2-6. TRBV12-2 is marked as a pseudogene. The CDR3 loop spans 18 amino acids. CDR3 in amino acids: CASRVVETTQSRANVLTF. The CDR3 bases are TGTGCAAGTCGCGTTGTAGAGACCACACAAAGTCGGGCCAACGTCCTGACTTTC.

V and J are TRBV2 and TRBJ2-1, with TRBD2 matching 10 bases. The CDR3 is made up of 16 amino acids. The germline V gene encodes CDR1 SNHLY and CDR2 FYNNEI. Unmatched junction bases numbered 6, after V lost 1 base and J lost 6 bases. In DNA, the CDR3 is TGTGCCAGCAGTGAAGGTCTAGCGGGAGCGGGCAATGAGCAGTTCTTC. This codes for CASSEGLAGAGNEQFF.

The rearrangement uses TRBV6-6 and TRBJ2-7, with TRBD2 as a possible D gene (5 bases). Germline V gene lookup returns CDR1 MNHNY and CDR2 SVGAGI (reference sequence). V dropped 0 bases and J dropped 3 bases, with 6 bases sitting between them. The CDR3 runs to 13 residues. The CDR3 DNA reads as TGTGCCAGCAGTTACTCCGAGGGCTACGAGCAGTACTTC. This sequence encodes CASSYSEGYEQYF.

The V gene is TRBV5-6, the J gene TRBJ2-1, with 11 bases fitting TRBD1. V trimming: 3 bases; J trimming: 4 bases; junction bases outside the gene matches: 3. The CDR3 is made up of 15 amino acids. Germline values: CDR1 SGHDT, CDR2 YYEEEE. The chain's CDR3 is CASSWGTGGYNEQFF. DNA for the CDR3: TGTGCCAGCAGCTGGGGGACAGGGGGATACAATGAGCAGTTCTTC.

The chain is built from TRBV19 and TRBJ2-1; 8 positions match TRBD2. This CDR3 contains 14 residues. Per the germline V gene, CDR1 is LNHDA and CDR2 is SQIVND (reference sequence). V dropped 4 bases and J dropped 2; count of bases not matched to a gene: 1. CDR3 in amino acids: CASSTLAAYNEQFF. As DNA, the CDR3 is TGTGCCAGTAGTACACTAGCGGCCTACAATGAGCAGTTCTTC.

A single count supports this clone. The V and J genes are TRBV19 and TRBJ2-1, with D possibly being TRBD2 (6 bases). Germline assignment: CDR1 LNHDA and CDR2 SQIVND (reference sequence). This CDR3 region has 13 residues. V lost 1 base to trimming and J lost 10 bases, with 11 bases between them. The CDR3 DNA reads TGTGCCAGTAGTATAGGGGCGGGAAGGGAGCAGTTCTTC. This gives the protein CASSIGAGREQFF.

The J gene is TRBJ2-7, the V gene TRBV4-3, with TRBD1 as a possible D gene (5 bases). CDR1 LGHNA and CDR2 YSLEER come from the germline V gene. Trimming shortened V by 0 bases and J by 4 bases, and 16 bases separated the two germline ends. This CDR3 region has 16 residues. The chain's CDR3 is CASSQEAPSGPYEQYF. The DNA of the CDR3 is TGCGCCAGCAGCCAAGAGGCACCCTCAGGGCCTTACGAGCAGTACTTC.

The rearrangement joins TRBV28 to TRBJ2-2; 7 bases align to TRBD1. The CDR3 has 17 residues. J gave up 1 base and V 4 bases, and 9 bases lay outside the gene matches. Germline V lookup: CDR1 MDHEN, CDR2 SYDVKM. As DNA, the CDR3 is TGTGCCAGCAGTTACCCTAACAGGGGTCAGAACACCGGGGAGCTGTTTTTT. Amino acids: CASSYPNRGQNTGELFF.

This clone was counted between two and nine times. The rearrangement uses TRBV7-9 and TRBJ1-1; a weak D match, TRBD1 (6 bases). The V and J ends lost 3 bases and 10 bases respectively, with 12 bases between them. Germline CDR1 reads SEHNR; CDR2 reads FQNEAQ (reference sequence). The CDR3 runs 12 residues. In nucleotides, the CDR3 is TGTGCCAGCAGCTTCACCGGGGGGCCAGCTTTCTTT. It is translated as CASSFTGGPAFF.

The V call is TRBV5-4, the J call TRBJ1-4; the D gene is possibly TRBD1 (5 bases). This CDR3 comprises 17 residues. CDR1 and CDR2 (germline): SGHNT, YYREEE (reference sequence). Trimming left V 4 bases short and J 0 bases short, with 16 bases between. Here the CDR3 DNA reads TGTGCCAGCAGCAAGGGGATAGGAGATGCAACTAATGAAAAACTGTTTTTT. Amino acid sequence: CASSKGIGDATNEKLFF. The complete variable domain, with remaining parts taken from reference TRBV5-4 and TRBJ1-4, reads ETGVTQSPTHLIKTRGQQVTLRCSSQSGHNTVSWYQQALGQGPQFIFQYYREEENGRGNFPPRFSGLQFPNYSSELNVNALELDDSALYLCASSKGIGDATNEKLFFGSGTQLSVL.

The chain combines TRBV28 with TRBJ2-1; 7 bases fit TRBD1. This CDR3 has 13 residues. The ends lost 3 bases at V and 8 bases at J; junction bases unmatched: 4. CDR1 MDHEN and CDR2 SYDVKM come from the germline V gene. The CDR3 sequence: CASSLTGSDEQFF. The CDR3, as DNA: TGTGCCAGCAGTTTGACAGGGTCTGATGAGCAGTTCTTC.

The chain uses TRBV27 and TRBJ1-4; D remains ambiguous. The CDR3 totals 17 residues. The germline CDR1 and CDR2 sequences are MNHEY and SMNVEV (reference sequence). The germline V and J ends were trimmed by 2 bases and 4 bases, with 17 bases remaining between them. The CDR3: CASSLSRLRADNEKLFF. The CDR3 DNA follows: TGTGCCAGCAGTTTAAGTCGATTGCGGGCGGATAATGAAAAACTGTTTTTT.

For the CDR3, the DNA is TGTGCCAGCAGCTCAGCTTACAATGAGCAGTTCTTC. Residues: CASSSAYNEQFF. V gene TRBV11-2 combines with J gene TRBJ2-1; D gene ambiguous. Germline loops: CDR1 SGHAT, CDR2 FQNNGV. The length of the CDR3 is 12 residues. V lost 4 bases, J lost 4 bases, and 5 bases lay in between.

CDR3 in amino acids: CASSLYGITTNQPQHF. CDR3 coding DNA: TGTGCCAGCAGTTTATATGGAATAACTACCAATCAGCCCCAGCATTTT. The gene calls are TRBV27 and TRBJ1-5; D is ambiguous. The CDR3 has 16 residues. Germline loops: CDR1 MNHEY, CDR2 SMNVEV (reference sequence). Between the trimmed V and J ends, which lost 1 base and 3 bases, there was a span of 13 bases.

The rearrangement links TRBV28 to TRBJ2-1; 7 bases match TRBD2. Germline-derived CDR1 and CDR2 are MDHEN and SYDVKM. Germline trimming cut 8 bases from V and 5 bases from J; bases unmatched to any gene: 9. CDR3 length equals 14 residues. CDR3 amino acids: CASRIWGGNNEQFF. As DNA, the CDR3 is TGTGCCAGCCGAATTTGGGGGGGGAACAATGAGCAGTTCTTC.

V and J are TRBV7-8 and TRBJ1-1; weak D call: TRBD1 (5 bases). V lost 1 base to trimming and J lost 9 bases, with 12 bases between them. CDR1 SGHVS and CDR2 FQNEAQ come from the germline V gene. The CDR3 sequence is 13 residues long. CDR3 sequence reads: CASSLGTGTQAFF. The CDR3, as DNA: TGTGCCAGCAGCTTAGGGACCGGGACCCAAGCTTTCTTT.

V and J are TRBV4-3 and TRBJ1-5, with D possibly TRBD1 on 5 matching bases. Germline loops: CDR1 LGHNA, CDR2 YSLEER. The V end was cut by 0 bases, the J end by 5 bases, with 11 bases between. This CDR3 spans 15 amino acids. In DNA, the CDR3 is TGCGCCAGCAGCCAAGATCACCCGGGGGATCAGCCCCAGCATTTT. Translation gives CASSQDHPGDQPQHF.

The genes are TRBV19 and TRBJ1-5; 9 nucleotides align to TRBD1. Trimming at V came to 8 bases and at J to 5 bases, leaving 4 bases not matched to a gene. The CDR3 consists of 13 residues. The germline V gene encodes CDR1 LNHDA and CDR2 SQIVND (reference sequence). CDR3 bases: TGTGCCAGTGGGACAGGGTCAGATCAGCCCCAGCATTTT. Translated, it gives CASGTGSDQPQHF. Complete variable domain (other parts from reference TRBV19 and TRBJ1-5): DGGITQSPKYLFRKEGQNVTLSCEQNLNHDAMYWYRQDPGQGLRLIYYSQIVNDFQKGDIAEGYSVSREKKESFPLTVTSAQKNPTAFYLCASGTGSDQPQHFGDGTRLSIL.

J is TRBJ2-7 and V is TRBV10-3, with D possibly TRBD1 on 6 matching bases. The germline V and J ends were trimmed by 6 bases and 4 bases, with 10 bases remaining between them. The CDR3 length is 12 residues. Germline values: CDR1 ENHRY, CDR2 SYGVKD. Here the CDR3 DNA reads TGTGCCATCAGGGCGACAGGATACGAGCAGTACTTC. Translation: CAIRATGYEQYF.

The CDR3: CASSQGLAVANEQFF. DNA of the CDR3: TGCGCCAGCAGCCAAGGGCTAGCGGTAGCCAATGAGCAGTTCTTC. The chain links TRBV4-3 to TRBJ2-1, with 7 bases fitting TRBD2. The germline V gene has CDR1 LGHNA and CDR2 YSLEER. The CDR3 sequence is 15 residues long. V lost 1 base to trimming and J lost 6 bases; unmatched junction nucleotides: 6.

This clone occurred a few times. V usage is TRBV9 and J usage is TRBJ1-1, with D possibly being TRBD1 (5 bases). Germline-derived CDR1 and CDR2 are SGDLS and YYNGEE. The CDR3 extends over 15 amino acids. The germline V and J ends were trimmed by 0 bases and 4 bases, with 13 bases remaining between them. The CDR3 nucleotides read TGTGCCAGCAGCGTAGGGACTCACGGGGGCACTGAAGCTTTCTTT. Amino acid sequence: CASSVGTHGGTEAFF.

V gene TRBV14 combines with J gene TRBJ2-5, with 13 positions matching TRBD2. V shed 4 bases, J shed 0 bases, and the junction held 5 bases outside the gene matches. The CDR3 has 17 residues. The germline V gene encodes CDR1 SGHDN and CDR2 FVKESK. The CDR3 sequence is CASSPWTSGSDQETQYF. CDR3 in DNA: TGTGCCAGCAGCCCTTGGACTAGCGGGAGCGACCAAGAGACCCAGTACTTC.

J is TRBJ1-5 and V is TRBV15; 9 nucleotides line up with TRBD1. CDR1 is LNHNV and CDR2 is YYDKDF in the germline V gene (reference sequence). This CDR3 spans 18 amino acids. V gave up 5 bases and J gave up 2 bases; unmatched junction bases: 13. CDR3 sequence reads: CATSLHRGRRVGNQPQHF. In DNA form, the CDR3 reads TGTGCCACCAGCCTACACAGGGGGCGCAGGGTGGGCAATCAGCCCCAGCATTTT.

This clone was seen a handful of times. This chain uses TRBV4-1 with TRBJ2-1, with D possibly matching TRBD2 (6 bases). V was trimmed by 5 bases and J by 6 bases, leaving 17 bases between them. CDR3 length: 15 amino acids. Per germline, CDR1 MGHRA and CDR2 YSYEKL. This CDR3 is CASSDRDFRSNEQFF. The CDR3 nucleotides read TGCGCCAGCAGCGACCGGGACTTCAGATCCAATGAGCAGTTCTTC.

The chain combines TRBV28 with TRBJ2-5, with TRBD2 identical over 10 bases. With 2 bases clipped from V and 4 bases from J, the junction kept 7 bases outside the gene matches. The CDR3 spans 16 residues. Germline V CDR1 and CDR2: MDHEN, SYDVKM. The CDR3 spells CASSLNSSGRRETQYF. CDR3 DNA sequence: TGTGCCAGCAGTTTAAACTCTAGCGGGAGACGAGAGACCCAGTACTTC.

The chain recombines TRBV11-2 with TRBJ2-7; 9 bases are a match to TRBD1. Unmatched junction bases numbered 5, after V lost 5 bases and J lost 3 bases. The CDR3 is made up of 14 amino acids. The germline CDR1 and CDR2 sequences are SGHAT and FQNNGV. CDR3 nucleotide sequence: TGTGCCAGCAGCCTCCGGGACAGGGTCTACGAGCAGTACTTC. Translation: CASSLRDRVYEQYF.

The rearrangement uses TRBV13 and TRBJ2-5; D not resolved. This CDR3 is built from 14 residues. Trimming removed 5 bases from V and 1 base from J, with 11 bases in between. The germline V gene has CDR1 PRHDT and CDR2 FYEKMQ (reference sequence). The CDR3 protein is CASSGRTAQETQYF. The CDR3 nucleotides are TGTGCCAGCAGCGGACGGACGGCCCAAGAGACCCAGTACTTC.